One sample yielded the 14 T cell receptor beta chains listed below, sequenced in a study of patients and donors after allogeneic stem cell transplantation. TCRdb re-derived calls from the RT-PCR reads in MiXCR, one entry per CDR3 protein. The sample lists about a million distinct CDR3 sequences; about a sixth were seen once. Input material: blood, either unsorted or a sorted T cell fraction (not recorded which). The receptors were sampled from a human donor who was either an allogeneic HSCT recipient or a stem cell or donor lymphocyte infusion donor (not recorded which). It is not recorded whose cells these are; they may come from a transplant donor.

CDR3 in amino acids: CASSLPDRGVNEQFF. CDR3 bases: TGTGCCAGCAGTCTTCCCGACAGGGGGGTCAATGAGCAGTTCTTC. This chain joins TRBV5-6 and TRBJ2-1; 9 nucleotides match TRBD1. V was pared by 5 bases and J by 6 bases, with 9 bases of the junction left unmatched. The germline CDR1 and CDR2 sequences are SGHDT and YYEEEE. The CDR3 is 15 residues long.

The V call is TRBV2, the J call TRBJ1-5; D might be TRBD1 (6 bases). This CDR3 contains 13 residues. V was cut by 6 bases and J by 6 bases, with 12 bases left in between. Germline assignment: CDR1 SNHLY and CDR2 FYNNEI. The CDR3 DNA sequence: TGTGCCAGCAGAAACAGGGCGGGTCAGCCCCAGCATTTT. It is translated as CASRNRAGQPQHF.

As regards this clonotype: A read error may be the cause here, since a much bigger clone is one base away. CDR3 sequence (DNA): TGTGCCATCAGTGAGTCAAGGGGCTCCAACGAGCAGTACTTC. Its protein product is CAISESRGSNEQYF. The rearrangement uses TRBV10-3 and TRBJ2-7, with a possible D match to TRBD1 (5 bases). The CDR3 loop spans 14 amino acids. The germline V gene has CDR1 ENHRY and CDR2 SYGVKD.

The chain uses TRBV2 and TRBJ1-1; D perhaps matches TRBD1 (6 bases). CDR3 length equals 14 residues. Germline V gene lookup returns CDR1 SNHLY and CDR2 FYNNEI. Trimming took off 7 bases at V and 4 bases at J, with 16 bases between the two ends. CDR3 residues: CASIRGGQGTEAFF. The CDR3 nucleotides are TGTGCCAGCATACGGGGGGGGCAGGGCACTGAAGCTTTCTTT.

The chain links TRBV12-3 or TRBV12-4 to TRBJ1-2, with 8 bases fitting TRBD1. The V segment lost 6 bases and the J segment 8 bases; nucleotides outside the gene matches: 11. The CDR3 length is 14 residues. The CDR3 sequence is CASSLGTGFNGYTF. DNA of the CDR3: TGTGCCAGCAGCCTGGGGACAGGCTTTAACGGCTACACCTTC.

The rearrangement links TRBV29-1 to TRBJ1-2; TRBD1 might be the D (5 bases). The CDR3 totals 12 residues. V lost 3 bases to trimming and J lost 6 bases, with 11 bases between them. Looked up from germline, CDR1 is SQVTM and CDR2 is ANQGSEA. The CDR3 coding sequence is TGCAGCGTTGATCGTCAGGGCCATGGCTACACCTTC. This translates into CSVDRQGHGYTF.

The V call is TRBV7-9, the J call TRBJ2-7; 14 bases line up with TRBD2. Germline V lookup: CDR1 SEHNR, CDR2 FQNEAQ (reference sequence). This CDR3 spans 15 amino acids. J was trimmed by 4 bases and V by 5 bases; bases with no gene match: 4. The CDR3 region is CASSIGTSGRYEQYF. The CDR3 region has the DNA TGTGCCAGCAGCATTGGGACTAGCGGGAGATACGAGCAGTACTTC.

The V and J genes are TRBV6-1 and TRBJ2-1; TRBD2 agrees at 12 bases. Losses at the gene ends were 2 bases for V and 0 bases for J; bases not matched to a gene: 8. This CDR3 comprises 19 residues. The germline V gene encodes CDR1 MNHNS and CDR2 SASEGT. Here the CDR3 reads CASSERTSGALSSYNEQFF. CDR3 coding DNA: TGTGCCAGCAGTGAAAGGACTAGCGGGGCCCTAAGCTCCTACAATGAGCAGTTCTTC.

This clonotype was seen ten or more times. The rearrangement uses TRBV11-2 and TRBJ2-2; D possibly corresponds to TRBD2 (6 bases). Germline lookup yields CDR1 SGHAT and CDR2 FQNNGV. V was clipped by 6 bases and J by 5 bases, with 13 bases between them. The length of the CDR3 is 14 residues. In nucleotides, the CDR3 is TGTGCCAGCAGACCCCCAGGGAGGACCGGGGAGCTGTTTTTT. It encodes CASRPPGRTGELFF.

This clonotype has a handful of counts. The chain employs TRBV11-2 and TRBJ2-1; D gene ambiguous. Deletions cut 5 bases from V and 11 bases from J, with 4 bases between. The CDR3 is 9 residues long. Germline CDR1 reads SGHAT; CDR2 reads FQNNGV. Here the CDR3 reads CASSTQQFF. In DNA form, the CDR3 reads TGTGCCAGCAGCACCCAGCAGTTCTTC. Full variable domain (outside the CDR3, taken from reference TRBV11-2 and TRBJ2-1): EAGVAQSPRYKIIEKRQSVAFWCNPISGHATLYWYQQILGQGPKLLIQFQNNGVVDDSQLPKDRFSAERLKGVDSTLKIQPAKLEDSAVYLCASSTQQFFGPGTRLTVL.

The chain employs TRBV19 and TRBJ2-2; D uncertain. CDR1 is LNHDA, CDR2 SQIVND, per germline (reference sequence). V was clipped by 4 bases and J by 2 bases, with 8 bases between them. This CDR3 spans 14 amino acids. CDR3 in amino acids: CASSNGRNTGELFF. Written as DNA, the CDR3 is TGTGCCAGTAGTAATGGTAGAAACACCGGGGAGCTGTTTTTT. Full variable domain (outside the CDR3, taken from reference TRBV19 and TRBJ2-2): DGGITQSPKYLFRKEGQNVTLSCEQNLNHDAMYWYRQDPGQGLRLIYYSQIVNDFQKGDIAEGYSVSREKKESFPLTVTSAQKNPTAFYLCASSNGRNTGELFFGEGSRLTVL.

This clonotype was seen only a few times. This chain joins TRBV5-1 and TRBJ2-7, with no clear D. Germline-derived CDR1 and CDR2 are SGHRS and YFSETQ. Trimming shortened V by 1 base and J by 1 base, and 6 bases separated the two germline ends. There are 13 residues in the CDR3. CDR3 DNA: TGCGCCAGCAGCTTGACCTTATCCTACGAGCAGTACTTC. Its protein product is CASSLTLSYEQYF.

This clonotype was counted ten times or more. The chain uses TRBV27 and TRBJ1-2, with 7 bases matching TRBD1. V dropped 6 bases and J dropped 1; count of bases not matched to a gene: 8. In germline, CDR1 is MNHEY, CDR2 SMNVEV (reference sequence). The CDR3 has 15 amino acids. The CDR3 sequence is CASSLRDSNNYGYTF. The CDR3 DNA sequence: TGTGCCAGCAGCCTCCGGGACAGCAATAACTATGGCTACACCTTC.

The CDR3 region has the DNA TGTGCCAGCAGTAGTAAGGTGGCCGACGAGCAGTACTTC. Protein product: CASSSKVADEQYF. The J gene is TRBJ2-7, the V gene TRBV27; D ambiguous. V lost 5 bases to trimming and J lost 5 bases, with 13 bases between them. There are 13 residues in the CDR3. Germline V gene data show CDR1 as MNHEY and CDR2 as SMNVEV (reference sequence).